This TCR beta chain originates from a study of blood T cells in healthy people across ages. PCR was performed a second time for about 6 to 11 cycles using a sample-barcoded 5' primer and a J-beta primer mix. Each CDR3 protein is one row after TCRdb ran MiXCR on the 5' RACE reads. The sample has over 1.5 million distinct CDR3 sequences; approximately 50% are singletons. Each sample used at least 7 million PBMCs. This CDR3 comprises 16 residues. With 0 bases clipped from V and 6 bases from J, the junction kept 6 bases outside the gene matches. Per the germline V gene, CDR1 is ENHRY and CDR2 is SYGVKD. This sequence was found in a woman aged 40 to 50 in good health. The sample taken for sequencing was blood. J is TRBJ2-3 and V is TRBV10-3; the match to TRBD2 covers 10 bases. The CDR3 region is CAISESTAGGQDTQYF. Written as DNA, the CDR3 is TGTGCCATCAGTGAGTCGACAGCGGGGGGGCAGGATACGCAGTATTTT.